This paragraph reports one T cell receptor beta chain. In the authors' methods: Junction-only immunoSEQ sequences carried no quality scores, so filtering differed. Assay: immunoSEQ multiplex PCR; the TCRdb copy retains only in-frame clones and omits some. V, J and clone size derive from that table, while D and trimming were established from the DNA sequence. The sample holds roughly 2.2 million clones, over 90% seen once. This record comes from a study of shared clonotypes between healthy human individuals. CDR1 is MRHNA, CDR2 SNTAGT, per germline. V was shortened by 4 bases and J by 8 bases, with 12 bases between the two germline ends. The CDR3 loop spans 13 amino acids. In the CD4+ fraction, cells were divided into CD45RA+ naive and CD45RA-negative memory subsets.

V and J are TRBV6-4 and TRBJ2-1; D perhaps matches TRBD1 (6 bases). Sample: naive CD4+ T cells from PBMCs. The subset was: CD45RA+ positively selected. This sequence was found in a man in his late teens or twenties in good health. Some clones in this sample may be carry-over from other donors' samples. CDR3 region: CASSVDSGDEQFF. CDR3 in DNA: TGTGCCAGCAGTGTCGACTCAGGGGATGAGCAGTTCTTC.